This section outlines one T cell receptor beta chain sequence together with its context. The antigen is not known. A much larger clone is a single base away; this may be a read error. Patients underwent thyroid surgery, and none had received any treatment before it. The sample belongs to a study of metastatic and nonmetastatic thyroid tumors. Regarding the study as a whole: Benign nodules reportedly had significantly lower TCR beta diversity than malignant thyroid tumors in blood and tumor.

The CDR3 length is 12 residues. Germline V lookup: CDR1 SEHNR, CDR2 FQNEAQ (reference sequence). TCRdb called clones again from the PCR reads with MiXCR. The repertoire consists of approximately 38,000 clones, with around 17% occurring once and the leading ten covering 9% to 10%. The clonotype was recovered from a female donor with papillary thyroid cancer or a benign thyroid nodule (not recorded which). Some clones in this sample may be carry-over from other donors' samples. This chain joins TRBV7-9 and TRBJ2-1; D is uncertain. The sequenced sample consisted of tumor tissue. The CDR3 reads CASILPKMKQFF. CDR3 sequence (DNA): TGTGCCAGCATCTTACCCAAGATGAAGCAGTTCTTC.